The clone carrying this T cell receptor beta chain was observed a few times. Its specificity is unknown. PCR involved 60 Vbeta and 13 Jbeta primers. The data were produced by immunoSEQ multiplex PCR, yet TCRdb's version contains in-frame clones alone and is incomplete. In the table there are roughly 180,000 clones, around 80% of which are singletons. The junction had 6 bases not matched to a gene; V was cut back by 2 bases and J by 2 bases. This CDR3 has 16 residues. The germline V gene encodes CDR1 SGHRS and CDR2 YFSETQ. The data were obtained in a study of cytomegalovirus exposure and HLA in healthy donors. Overall study results and limits: The study put some 150 TCR beta chains on its list as cytomegalovirus-associated. Earlier analysis found most TCR beta V segments productive about 90% or about 30% of the time.

Material for sequencing was PBMCs. The chain combines TRBV5-1 with TRBJ2-2; 7 bases fit TRBD1. The TCR comes from a woman aged 55-70 years in good health and CMV-seropositive. The CDR3: CASSFSSGGNTGELFF. CDR3 sequence (DNA): TGCGCCAGCAGCTTTTCGTCAGGGGGAAACACCGGGGAGCTGTTTTTT.